The 18 T cell receptor beta chains given below trace back to one sample, sequenced in a study of spatial heterogeneity in lung cancer. The time point denotes: sample taken at primary tumor resection. In TCRdb, the 5' RACE reads were re-called with MiXCR into one record per CDR3 protein. The table includes over 13,000 distinct CDR3 sequences, 3% to 4.5% detected once. The input for sequencing was normal lung tissue next to the tumor, taken at surgery. Receptor source: a male donor with early-stage non-small cell lung cancer.

This clonotype was found many times. This beta chain turned up in a library designed for alpha chains; as an off-target read, its abundance says little. The V call is TRBV20-1, the J call TRBJ2-1, with TRBD2 matching over 10 bases. Trimming took 3 bases from V and 4 from J; bases not matched to a gene: 9. CDR1 and CDR2 (germline): DFQATT, SNEGSKA (reference sequence). The length of the CDR3 is 16 residues. The CDR3 region has the DNA TGCAGTGCTAGGGCCTGGGCTAGCGGGAGTTACAATGAGCAGTTCTTC. Protein sequence: CSARAWASGSYNEQFF.

This clonotype has ten or more counts. This beta chain turned up in a library designed for alpha chains; as an off-target read, its abundance says little. This CDR3 reads CASSLQGQEQYF. The CDR3 region has the DNA TGCGCCAGCAGCCTACAGGGTCAGGAGCAGTACTTC. The chain has TRBV5-1 and TRBJ2-7; D might be TRBD1 (6 bases). Trimming pared 4 bases from V and 7 bases from J, leaving 12 bases between. Per the germline V gene, CDR1 is SGHRS and CDR2 is YFSETQ. The CDR3 spans 12 residues.

With regard to this clonotype: This beta chain represents an off-target read in a library built for alpha chains; its size is of limited meaning. CDR3 coding DNA: TGTGCCTGGCAGCAGCCTAGCGGGAGTCCAGATACGCAGTATTTT. It codes for CAWQQPSGSPDTQYF. The V and J genes are TRBV30 and TRBJ2-3; 10 bases line up with TRBD2. The CDR3 has 15 amino acids. The germline V gene has CDR1 GTSNPN and CDR2 SVGIG (reference sequence). Trimming removed 5 bases from V and 4 bases from J; junction bases left unmatched: 9. Full variable domain (remainder filled in from reference TRBV30 and TRBJ2-3): SQTIHQWPATLVQPVGSPLSLECTVEGTSNPNLYWYRQAAGRGLQLLFYSVGIGQISSEVPQNLSASRPQDRQFILSSKKLLLSDSGFYLCAWQQPSGSPDTQYFGPGTRLTVL.

This clonotype was observed at least ten times. Found in a library prepared for alpha chains, this beta chain is an off-target read, and its abundance has little meaning. The rearrangement uses TRBV14 and TRBJ1-2; D is unresolved. The CDR3 loop spans 14 amino acids. Germline CDR1 SGHDN, CDR2 FVKESK. Trimming stripped 2 bases from V and 8 bases from J, with 15 bases between. This CDR3 is CASSQFGPRAGYTF. CDR3 DNA: TGTGCCAGCAGCCAATTTGGGCCAAGGGCCGGCTACACCTTC.

This clonotype was counted ten times or more. Since it is a stray read in a library aimed at alpha chains, this beta chain has a size that is not meaningful. The CDR3 is CASSWGGDTEAFF. Here the CDR3 DNA reads TGTGCCAGCAGTTGGGGGGGAGACACTGAAGCTTTCTTT. The chain joins TRBV12-3 or TRBV12-4 to TRBJ1-1, with D tentatively TRBD1 (5 bases). CDR3 length: 13 residues. Between the trimmed V and J ends, which lost 4 bases and 3 bases, there was a span of 9 bases.

This clonotype was seen repeatedly, ten times or more. A library prepared for alpha chains yielded this beta chain as an off-target read; its size is of little meaning. The chain uses TRBV7-8 and TRBJ2-3; no clear D gene. In germline, CDR1 is SGHVS, CDR2 FQNEAQ. The CDR3 has 15 amino acids. Deletions cut 1 base from V and 1 base from J, with 9 bases between. The CDR3 reads CASSLGGRGTDTQYF. The CDR3 region has the DNA TGTGCCAGCAGCTTAGGAGGAAGAGGCACAGATACGCAGTATTTT.

Ten or more counts support this clonotype. With the library built for alpha chains, this beta chain is off target and its frequency is not meaningful. The rearrangement links TRBV12-3 or TRBV12-4 to TRBJ1-2; tentative D call: TRBD1 (5 bases). CDR3 length equals 14 residues. Trimming pared 8 bases from V and 7 bases from J, leaving 20 bases between. The CDR3 DNA sequence: TGTGCCAGCTCAACCCAAGGGGACGTTTTTGGCTACACCTTC. Its protein product is CASSTQGDVFGYTF.

This clonotype occurred many times. Because this beta chain is a stray read in a library intended to capture alpha chains, its abundance should not be given much weight. V and J are TRBV29-1 and TRBJ2-5; TRBD2 matches at 7 bases. Germline V gene data show CDR1 as SQVTM and CDR2 as ANQGSEA. Trimming cost V 1 base and J 1 base; bases outside gene matches: 3. CDR3 length: 14 residues. The CDR3 DNA is TGCAGCGTTGAAGGTCTAGCGGTCCAAGAGACCCAGTACTTC. This codes for CSVEGLAVQETQYF. Complete variable domain (other parts from reference TRBV29-1 and TRBJ2-5): SAVISQKPSRDICQRGTSLTIQCQVDSQVTMMFWYRQQPGQSLTLIATANQGSEATYESGFVIDKFPISRPNLTFSTLTVSNMSPEDSSIYLCSVEGLAVQETQYFGPGTRLLVL.

This clonotype showed up many times. This beta chain was picked up by a library intended for alpha chains and is off target, so its count carries little meaning. In DNA, the CDR3 is TGTGCCAGCAGTTTCTCCCTTAGGCTAGCGACAGATACGCAGTATTTT. This gives the protein CASSFSLRLATDTQYF. The J gene is TRBJ2-3, the V gene TRBV27; the D gene is possibly TRBD2 (6 bases). CDR3 length equals 16 residues. Germline CDR1 MNHEY, CDR2 SMNVEV (reference sequence). V was shortened by 3 bases and J by 3 bases, with 16 bases between the two germline ends.

This clonotype has ten or more counts. Found in a library prepared for alpha chains, this beta chain is an off-target read, and its abundance has little meaning. The chain couples TRBV12-3 or TRBV12-4 to TRBJ1-1; D is ambiguous. The CDR3 has 14 residues. The V and J ends lost 8 bases and 4 bases respectively, with 17 bases between them. The CDR3 nucleotides are TGTGCCAGCTCTTCGCAAGGGAGCAGCACTGAAGCTTTCTTT. It codes for CASSSQGSSTEAFF.

This clonotype was observed at least ten times. This beta chain is a stray sequence in a library constructed for alpha chains; its clone size is not meaningful. V gene TRBV14 combines with J gene TRBJ2-1; D remains unclear. The CDR3 runs 12 residues. Trimming left V 6 bases short and J 5 bases short, with 8 bases between. Looked up from germline, CDR1 is SGHDN and CDR2 is FVKESK. The CDR3 loop reads CASRGGNNEQFF. CDR3 nucleotides: TGTGCCAGCAGGGGCGGAAACAATGAGCAGTTCTTC.

Many counts were recorded for this clonotype. As an off-target read in a library built for alpha chains, this beta chain has a frequency of little significance. The chain recombines TRBV30 with TRBJ1-5; D gene unclear. Germline V gene data show CDR1 as GTSNPN and CDR2 as SVGIG (reference sequence). This CDR3 is built from 16 residues. The ends were cut back, 2 bases at V and 0 bases at J, with 14 bases in the middle. Here the CDR3 reads CAWSSAAAYSNQPQHF. CDR3 nucleotides: TGTGCCTGGAGTTCCGCGGCGGCCTATAGCAATCAGCCCCAGCATTTT.

This clonotype showed up many times. This beta chain is a stray read from a library made for alpha chains; its abundance is not meaningful. V and J are TRBV6-5 and TRBJ2-1; D is possibly TRBD2 (5 bases). CDR1 MNHEY and CDR2 SVGAGI come from the germline V gene. V dropped 7 bases and J dropped 2 bases, with 9 bases sitting between them. The CDR3 covers 13 residues. This CDR3 is CASKRGAYNEQFF. CDR3 DNA: TGTGCCAGCAAACGGGGAGCCTACAATGAGCAGTTCTTC.

Ten or more counts support this clonotype. The library was prepared for alpha chains; this beta chain is a stray read, so its frequency means little. The chain recombines TRBV5-4 with TRBJ2-1; unclear D gene. The germline V gene has CDR1 SGHNT and CDR2 YYREEE (reference sequence). The CDR3 is 13 residues long. V shed 0 bases and J shed 7 bases, with 8 bases lying between them. CDR3 residues: CASSLASENEQFF. CDR3 sequence (DNA): TGTGCCAGCAGCTTGGCATCTGAGAATGAGCAGTTCTTC.

This clonotype counts as medium-sized. This beta chain is a stray sequence in a library constructed for alpha chains; its clone size is not meaningful. CDR3 DNA: TGCAGTGCTAGATCTCCCGGGACTAGCGGGACGCCAGATACGCAGTATTTT. Its protein product is CSARSPGTSGTPDTQYF. The chain combines TRBV20-1 with TRBJ2-3; 13 bases are a match to TRBD2. CDR3 length equals 17 residues. V lost 2 bases and J lost 4; bases outside the gene matches: 9. CDR1 and CDR2 from the germline V gene are DFQATT and SNEGSKA (reference sequence).

This clonotype is labeled as medium-sized. In a library made to pick up alpha chains, this beta chain is a stray read with a size that means little. The chain carries TRBV11-2 and TRBJ2-1; maybe TRBD1 (6 bases). V lost 5 bases to trimming and J lost 13 bases, with 18 bases between them. This CDR3 has 13 residues. Germline CDR1 is SGHAT and CDR2 is FQNNGV. DNA of the CDR3: TGTGCCAGCAGCCGCCAACAGGGAGTGGGACAGTTCTTC. This sequence encodes CASSRQQGVGQFF.

This clonotype was seen repeatedly, ten times or more. A library made for alpha chains picked up this beta chain off target, so its size means little. The chain employs TRBV2 and TRBJ2-1; unclear D gene. Germline assignment: CDR1 SNHLY and CDR2 FYNNEI. The CDR3 is 14 residues long. V was clipped by 6 bases and J by 0 bases, with 9 bases between them. CDR3 nucleotides: TGTGCCAGCAGGTCCCAAAGCTCCTACAATGAGCAGTTCTTC. Encoded protein: CASRSQSSYNEQFF.

There are many counts of this clonotype. A library prepared for alpha chains yielded this beta chain as an off-target read; its size is of little meaning. The chain couples TRBV2 to TRBJ1-5; TRBD1 aligns across 7 bases. J gave up 4 bases and V 5 bases, and 5 bases lay outside the gene matches. This CDR3 has 14 amino acids. Germline V gives CDR1 SNHLY, CDR2 FYNNEI. CDR3 sequence reads: CASSTTGLNQPQHF. The CDR3 DNA sequence: TGTGCCAGCAGTACGACAGGGCTAAATCAGCCCCAGCATTTT.